This is a list of T cell receptor beta chains from one sample in a study of OX40 agonist ivuxolimab in advanced cancers. TCRdb's copy holds only in-frame clones and misses some; the assay was immunoSEQ multiplex PCR. Of some 73,000 clones listed, 85% to 90% are singletons. Here the sequenced sample was CD4+ or CD8+ T cells sorted from blood, taken in a trial of the OX40 agonist ivuxolimab. The receptors shown here come from an adult with an advanced solid tumor such as melanoma, head and neck, liver or kidney cancer. The CDR3 runs from the conserved cysteine through the conserved F or W. The D gene is left open where the match is weak. The size entry is marked missing in some rows and otherwise reads once, few, many or a size class.

d_call clone_size j_call v_call cdr3_nt cdr3_aa
NA NA TRBJ1-2 TRBV6-6 TGTGCCAGCAGTCCCCGGGACGAACGACTTAACTATGGCTACACCTTC CASSPRDERLNYGYTF
NA once TRBJ2-5 TRBV27 TGTGCCAGCAGTTTATCCTCGAACAACCAAGAGACCCAGTACTTC CASSLSSNNQETQYF
NA NA TRBJ2-3 TRBV5-1 TGCGCCAGCAGCTTAACAAGCACAGATACGCAGTATTTT CASSLTSTDTQYF
TRBD2 few TRBJ2-7 TRBV19 TGTGCCAGTAGCCCGACTAGCGGCCTCTTCTACGAGCAGTACTTC CASSPTSGLFYEQYF
NA few TRBJ1-2 TRBV19 TGTGCCAGTACATACTCCCGGGACAACCCCTATGGCTACACCTTC CASTYSRDNPYGYTF
TRBD1 NA TRBJ1-2 TRBV19 TGTGCCAGCATACAGGGGGCGCGTGGCTACACCTTC CASIQGARGYTF
NA NA TRBJ2-1 TRBV20-1 TGCAGTGCTATAAGAGGGGAGCAGTTCTTC CSAIRGEQFF
NA NA TRBJ1-1 TRBV2 TGTGCCAGCGGTAACAGGGTAGAAGCTTTCTTT CASGNRVEAFF
TRBD1 NA TRBJ2-7 TRBV19 TGTGCCAGTGCCCCCGGGACAGGGGGAGTATACGAGCAGTACTTC CASAPGTGGVYEQYF
TRBD1 NA TRBJ2-7 TRBV27 TGTGCCAGCAGTTTACCGGACAGGAGGTTCGACGAGCAGTACTTC CASSLPDRRFDEQYF
NA NA TRBJ2-7 TRBV5-8 TGTGCCAGCAGCTTGGCCGAGGGAATCGAGCAGTACTTC CASSLAEGIEQYF
NA once TRBJ2-3 TRBV9 TGTGCCAGCAGCGTAATAGGCGGGACAGATACGCAGTATTTT CASSVIGGTDTQYF
TRBD2 NA TRBJ2-5 TRBV10-3 TGTGCCATCAGCGATACTCTAGCGGGGACTGGGGAGACCCAGTACTTC CAISDTLAGTGETQYF
TRBD1 NA TRBJ1-2 TRBV6-5 TGTGCCAGCAGCGGGACAGGGCAACTCTATGGCTACACCTTC CASSGTGQLYGYTF
TRBD1 NA TRBJ1-1 TRBV19 TGTGCCAGTAGGCCTAGACAGGGATTGAACACTGAAGCTTTCTTT CASRPRQGLNTEAFF
TRBD1 NA TRBJ2-7 TRBV27 TGTGCCAGCAGTACTTGGACAGGGGCCGAGCAGTACTTC CASSTWTGAEQYF
TRBD1 NA TRBJ2-7 TRBV10-3 TGTGCCATCAGTGAGGTGACAGGGGATCGCGAGCAGTACTTC CAISEVTGDREQYF
NA NA TRBJ2-2 TRBV27 TGTGCCAGCAGTTTAGATCTCAGGGGGAACACCGGGGAGCTGTTTTTT CASSLDLRGNTGELFF